This TCR beta chain was profiled in a study of T cell responses to AZD1222 COVID-19 vaccine. As regards this clone: Its antigen is not identified.

This CDR3 comprises 15 residues. Germline lookup yields CDR1 SNHLY and CDR2 FYNNEI. V shed 2 bases and J shed 7 bases, with 18 bases lying between them. Broader study findings: Following two doses of AZD1222, Spike-specific TCR breadth and depth rose. Vaccine-associated CD4 TCRs ranged over spike, dominating at 160-218 and 743-854.

TCRdb keeps only in-frame clones here, not all; method: immunoSEQ multiplex PCR. The data hold over 110,000 clones, with 85% to 95% observed a single time. The material was peripheral blood, obtained 28 days after the second AZD1222 dose. V is TRBV2 and J is TRBJ2-7; D is unclear. The receptor comes from an adult who received the AZD1222 COVID-19 vaccine. CDR3 nucleotide sequence: TGTGCCAGCAGTGAAAGGGTACAGCTAAATATGGAGCAGTACTTC. This sequence encodes CASSERVQLNMEQYF.